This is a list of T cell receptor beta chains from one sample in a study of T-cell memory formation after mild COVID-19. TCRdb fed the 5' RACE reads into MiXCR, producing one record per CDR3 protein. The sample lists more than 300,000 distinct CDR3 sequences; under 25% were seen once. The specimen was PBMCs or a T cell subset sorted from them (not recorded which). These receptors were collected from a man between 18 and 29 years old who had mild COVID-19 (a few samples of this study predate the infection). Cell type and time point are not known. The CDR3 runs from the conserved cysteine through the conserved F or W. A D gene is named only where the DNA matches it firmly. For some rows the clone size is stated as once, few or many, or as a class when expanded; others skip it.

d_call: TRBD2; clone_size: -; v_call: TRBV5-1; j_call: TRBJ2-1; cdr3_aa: CASSLAMLAGGNEQFF; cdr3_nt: TGCGCCAGCAGCTTGGCCATGCTAGCGGGGGGGAATGAGCAGTTCTTC
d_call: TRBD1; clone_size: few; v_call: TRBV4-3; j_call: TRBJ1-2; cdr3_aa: CASSQRTGDGYTF; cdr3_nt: TGCGCCAGCAGCCAGAGGACAGGGGATGGCTACACCTTC
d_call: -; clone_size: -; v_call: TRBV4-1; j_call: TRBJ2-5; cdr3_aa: CASSQESDPERETQYF; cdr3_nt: TGCGCCAGCAGCCAAGAATCGGACCCAGAGCGAGAGACCCAGTACTTC
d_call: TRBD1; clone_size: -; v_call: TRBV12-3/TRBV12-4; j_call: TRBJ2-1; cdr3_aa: CASSPTGSNNEQFF; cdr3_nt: TGTGCCAGCAGTCCGACAGGGAGTAACAATGAGCAGTTCTTC
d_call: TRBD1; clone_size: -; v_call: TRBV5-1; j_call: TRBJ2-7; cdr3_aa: CASSRDRREQYF; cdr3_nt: TGCGCCAGCAGCCGGGACAGACGCGAGCAGTACTTC
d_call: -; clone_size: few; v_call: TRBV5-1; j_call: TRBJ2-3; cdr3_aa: CASSWGLAGSTDTQYF; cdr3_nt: TGCGCCAGCAGCTGGGGACTGGCGGGAAGCACAGATACGCAGTATTTT
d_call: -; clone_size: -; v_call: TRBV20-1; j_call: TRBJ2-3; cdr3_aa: CSASIGRTASTDTQYF; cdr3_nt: TGCAGCGCTAGCATCGGCAGGACCGCTAGCACAGATACGCAGTATTTT
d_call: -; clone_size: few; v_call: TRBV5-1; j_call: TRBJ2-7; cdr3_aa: CASSLEVYYEQYF; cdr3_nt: TGCGCCAGCAGCTTGGAGGTCTACTACGAGCAGTACTTC
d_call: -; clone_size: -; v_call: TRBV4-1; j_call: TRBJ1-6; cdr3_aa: CASSRPGRANSPLHF; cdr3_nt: TGCGCCAGCAGCAGACCTGGCAGGGCTAATTCACCCCTCCACTTT
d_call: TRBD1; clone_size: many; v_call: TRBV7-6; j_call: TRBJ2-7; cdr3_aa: CASSLNEGAGYEQYF; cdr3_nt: TGTGCCAGCAGCTTAAATGAGGGGGCCGGTTACGAGCAGTACTTC
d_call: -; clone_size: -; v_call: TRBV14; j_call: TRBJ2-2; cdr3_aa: CASSHWGPSTGELFF; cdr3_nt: TGTGCCAGCAGCCACTGGGGACCGAGCACCGGGGAGCTGTTTTTT
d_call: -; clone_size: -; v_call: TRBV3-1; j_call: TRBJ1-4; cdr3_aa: CASSQRDRNEKLFF; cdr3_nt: TGTGCCAGCAGCCAACGGGATCGGAATGAAAAACTGTTTTTT